Listed here are 26 T cell receptor beta chains from one sample, sequenced in a study of shared clonotypes between healthy human individuals. TCRdb's table, derived via immunoSEQ multiplex PCR, lists solely in-frame clones and lacks some. The sample yields millions of clones, 85% to 95% seen once. Sequences were obtained from naive CD4+ T cells sorted from blood. Stated subset: CD45RA+ positively selected. The source of these receptors is a man between 18 and 29 years old in good health.

The rearrangement links TRBV5-1 to TRBJ2-3; 7 nucleotides match TRBD2. With 0 bases clipped from V and 11 bases from J, the junction kept 12 bases outside the gene matches. The CDR3 spans 15 residues. The germline V gene encodes CDR1 SGHRS and CDR2 YFSETQ. In DNA, the CDR3 is TGCGCCAGCAGCTTGGTGGCGGGGGTACCCTCAGGGCAGTATTTT. Its protein product is CASSLVAGVPSGQYF.

The V call is TRBV6-5, the J call TRBJ2-5, with 8 bases fitting TRBD1. Germline lookup yields CDR1 MNHEY and CDR2 SVGAGI. The CDR3 has 15 residues. The V and J ends lost 5 bases and 2 bases, in that order; junction bases with no gene match: 7. CDR3 residues: CASSRGTGYQETQYF. The CDR3 DNA follows: TGTGCCAGCAGTCGAGGGACAGGATATCAAGAGACCCAGTACTTC.

The chain employs TRBV18 and TRBJ1-5; D is perhaps TRBD1 (6 bases). Trimming cost V 5 bases and J 6 bases, with 11 bases left between them. The CDR3 runs 13 residues. Germline V gene lookup returns CDR1 KGHSH and CDR2 LQKENI. The DNA for the CDR3 is TGTGCCAGCTCAAGGGGGGCGGGTCAGCCCCAGCATTTT. It encodes CASSRGAGQPQHF.

The rearrangement uses TRBV7-2 and TRBJ2-1; possibly TRBD1 for D (6 bases). Germline V gene lookup returns CDR1 SGHTA and CDR2 FQGNSA. V was trimmed by 5 bases and J by 13 bases, leaving 21 bases between them. CDR3 length equals 14 residues. The CDR3 coding sequence is TGTGCCAGCAGCCCGCCGACAGGTCAAAGTACCCAGTTCTTC. Translated, it gives CASSPPTGQSTQFF. The full variable domain, with the rest looked up from reference TRBV7-2 and TRBJ2-1, is GAGVSQSPSNKVTEKGKDVELRCDPISGHTALYWYRQSLGQGLEFLIYFQGNSAPDKSGLPSDRFSAERTGGSVSTLTIQRTQQEDSAVYLCASSPPTGQSTQFFGPGTRLTVL.

Comment on this clone: At one end, the junction sequence differs from germline, possibly due to a read error. CDR3 residues: CASSLTGTNDKLFF. The CDR3, as DNA: TGTGCCAGCAGCTTGACAGGGACTAATGACAAACTGTTTTTT. The J gene is TRBJ1-4, the V gene TRBV7-2; TRBD1 aligns across 7 bases. This CDR3 region has 14 residues. CDR1 and CDR2 (germline): SGHTA, FQGNSA.

This clone was detected only once. The chain joins TRBV6-6 to TRBJ2-2; TRBD2 matches 11 bases. The V gene end was trimmed by 5 bases and the J gene end by 5 bases; junction bases not matched to a gene: 7. Looked up from germline, CDR1 is MNHNY and CDR2 is SVGAGI (reference sequence). The CDR3 runs to 16 residues. In nucleotides, the CDR3 is TGTGCCAGCAGTAACCGGGTAGCGGGAGGGACCGGGGAGCTGTTTTTT. Encoded protein: CASSNRVAGGTGELFF.

This chain links TRBV10-3 with TRBJ1-6, with TRBD1 matching over 8 bases. The CDR3 length is 14 residues. Germline lookup yields CDR1 ENHRY and CDR2 SYGVKD. V dropped 8 bases and J dropped 9; count of bases not matched to a gene: 9. CDR3 sequence (DNA): TGTGCCATCTCGGTCGGCAGGGGGCCTTCACCCCTCCACTTT. Translation gives CAISVGRGPSPLHF.

The CDR3: CASSEVAGPWAQYF. The CDR3 nucleotides are TGTGCCAGCAGTGAGGTGGCCGGGCCGTGGGCCCAGTACTTC. The chain joins TRBV2 to TRBJ2-5, with unresolved D. The CDR3 extends over 14 amino acids. Germline lookup yields CDR1 SNHLY and CDR2 FYNNEI. Trimming left V 3 bases short and J 9 bases short, with 17 bases between.

The V gene is TRBV6-5, the J gene TRBJ1-4, with no clear D. This CDR3 spans 13 amino acids. Per germline, CDR1 MNHEY and CDR2 SVGAGI. Trimming removed 2 bases from V and 8 bases from J, with 9 bases in between. The CDR3 DNA reads TGTGCCAGCAGTTACCTACGGCGGGAAAAACTGTTTTTT. This codes for CASSYLRREKLFF.

The chain is built from TRBV5-1 and TRBJ2-7; D is unresolved. The germline CDR1 and CDR2 sequences are SGHRS and YFSETQ. The CDR3 length is 12 residues. Trimming cost V 0 bases and J 2 bases, with 3 bases left between them. The CDR3: CASSLVAYEQYF. The CDR3, as DNA: TGCGCCAGCAGCTTGGTTGCCTACGAGCAGTACTTC.

This rearrangement joins TRBV7-8 to TRBJ1-2; a possible D gene is TRBD1 (6 bases). The CDR3 runs 15 residues. Between the trimmed V and J ends, which lost 5 bases and 5 bases, there was a span of 18 bases. Germline V gene sequence: CDR1 SGHVS, CDR2 FQNEAQ. The CDR3 reads CASSPGDNSFYGYTF. In nucleotides, the CDR3 is TGTGCCAGCAGCCCCGGGGACAACTCATTTTATGGCTACACCTTC.

Worth noting for this clone: Other DNA sequences of this sample code for an identical CDR3. The DNA of the CDR3 is TGCGCCAGCAGTGAGTCCGGGACAGCCTACGAGCAGTACTTC. Encoded protein: CASSESGTAYEQYF. The gene calls are TRBV10-1 and TRBJ2-7; 7 nucleotides agree with TRBD1. V dropped 0 bases and J dropped 2; count of bases not matched to a gene: 1. Germline V gene sequence: CDR1 WNHNN, CDR2 SYGVQD (reference sequence). This CDR3 has 14 amino acids.

J is TRBJ1-1 and V is TRBV5-5; D remains ambiguous. There are 14 residues in the CDR3. V was trimmed by 4 bases and J by 5 bases, leaving 15 bases between them. CDR1 and CDR2 (germline): SGHKS, YYEKEE (reference sequence). The CDR3 region has the DNA TGTGCCAGCAGCCCGCGGGAAAAGTTAACTGAAGCTTTCTTT. Its translation: CASSPREKLTEAFF. Using reference TRBV5-5 and TRBJ1-1 for the parts outside the CDR3, the full variable domain is DAGVTQSPTHLIKTRGQQVTLRCSPISGHKSVSWYQQVLGQGPQFIFQYYEKEERGRGNFPDRFSARQFPNYSSELNVNALLLGDSALYLCASSPREKLTEAFFGQGTRLTVV.

CDR3 nucleotides: TGTGCCAGCACCCCCCGCCAGGGCCCGGGGGGCTACACCTTC. The encoded protein is CASTPRQGPGGYTF. The chain joins TRBV5-5 to TRBJ1-2, with D possibly matching TRBD1 (5 bases). Germline V gives CDR1 SGHKS, CDR2 YYEKEE (reference sequence). The CDR3 contains 14 residues. Deletions cut 6 bases from V and 8 bases from J, with 20 bases between.

J is TRBJ2-7 and V is TRBV27; a weak D match, TRBD2 (6 bases). Trimming left V 7 bases short and J 5 bases short, with 18 bases between. Germline V CDR1 and CDR2: MNHEY, SMNVEV (reference sequence). The CDR3 sequence is 14 residues long. This CDR3 reads CASKTATGLHEQYF. In nucleotides, the CDR3 is TGTGCCAGCAAAACCGCTACGGGACTCCACGAGCAGTACTTC.

Note on this clone: Within the sample, other DNA sequences also encode this same CDR3. V gene TRBV28 combines with J gene TRBJ2-7, with 9 bases fitting TRBD1. V lost 6 bases, J lost 0 bases, and 3 bases stayed unmatched. This CDR3 has 14 residues. In germline, CDR1 is MDHEN, CDR2 SYDVKM. CDR3 sequence reads: CASRTTGGSYEQYF. As DNA, the CDR3 is TGTGCCAGCAGGACGACAGGGGGCTCCTACGAGCAGTACTTC.

The rearrangement joins TRBV6-6 to TRBJ1-3; no firm D call. The V end was cut by 8 bases, the J end by 4 bases, with 6 bases between. Germline V lookup: CDR1 MNHNY, CDR2 SVGAGI (reference sequence). The CDR3 has 11 residues. DNA for the CDR3: TGTGCCAGCGGCGGAGGAAACACCATATATTTT. Translated: CASGGGNTIYF.

The rearrangement joins TRBV5-1 to TRBJ1-1; D is unresolved. Germline values: CDR1 SGHRS, CDR2 YFSETQ. CDR3 length: 14 amino acids. Trimming took off 0 bases at V and 5 bases at J, with 11 bases between the two ends. The CDR3 region is CASSLVLSSTEAFF. DNA for the CDR3: TGCGCCAGCAGCTTGGTTCTATCCAGTACTGAAGCTTTCTTT.

This clone was counted once. Just one base apart from a much larger clone, this may be a read error. The chain recombines TRBV11-2 with TRBJ2-7, with 13 bases identical to TRBD2. Germline values: CDR1 SGHAT, CDR2 FQNNGV. V trimming: 5 bases; J trimming: 2 bases; junction bases outside the gene matches: 3. This CDR3 contains 15 residues. CDR3 sequence: CASSPGTSGAYEQYF. The CDR3 region has the DNA TGTGCCAGCAGCCCAGGGACTAGCGGGGCCTACGAGCAGTACTTC.

This clone was counted once. Relative to the germline gene, one junction end is altered; a read error may explain this. This rearrangement joins TRBV7-7 to TRBJ2-3, with no clear D. Germline V gene sequence: CDR1 SSHAT, CDR2 FNYEAQ (reference sequence). CDR3 length: 13 residues. The CDR3 protein is CASSFTNTDTQYF. The CDR3, as DNA: TGTGCTAGCAGCTTTACCAACACAGATACGCAGTATTTT.

The J gene is TRBJ2-1, the V gene TRBV7-2; TRBD2 aligns across 10 bases. This CDR3 is 18 amino acids long. Germline V lookup: CDR1 SGHTA, CDR2 FQGNSA. Germline trimming cut 4 bases from V and 0 bases from J; bases unmatched to any gene: 9. This chain's CDR3 is CASSYIAGGKGSYNEQFF. CDR3 in DNA: TGTGCCAGCAGCTACATAGCGGGAGGTAAGGGCTCCTACAATGAGCAGTTCTTC.

This clone was seen once. The chain is built from TRBV6-5 and TRBJ2-7; 7 nucleotides match TRBD2. The CDR3 has 15 amino acids. J gave up 1 base and V 6 bases, and 9 bases lay outside the gene matches. Per the germline V gene, CDR1 is MNHEY and CDR2 is SVGAGI. The CDR3 spells CASRLSGLRSYEQYF. The CDR3, as DNA: TGTGCCAGCAGACTTTCGGGACTACGATCCTACGAGCAGTACTTC.

Worth noting for this clone: One end of the junction varies from germline; a read error may be responsible. This chain uses TRBV19 with TRBJ2-1, with D possibly being TRBD2 (7 bases). Germline V gives CDR1 LNHDA, CDR2 SQIVND (reference sequence). The CDR3 totals 17 residues. CDR3 in amino acids: CARSTLERGGRGNEQFF. The CDR3 nucleotides are TGTGCCCGTAGTACCCTGGAGAGGGGGGGCCGGGGCAATGAGCAGTTCTTC.

This clone was recorded once. This chain connects TRBV5-1 to TRBJ2-5, with 11 bases lining up with TRBD2. Trimming cost V 7 bases and J 4 bases; bases outside gene matches: 9. This CDR3 contains 15 residues. Per germline, CDR1 SGHRS and CDR2 YFSETQ. CDR3 residues: CASHQPGLAGETQYF. DNA for the CDR3: TGCGCCAGCCACCAACCAGGACTAGCGGGAGAGACCCAGTACTTC. The variable domain in full, with the rest retrieved from reference TRBV5-1 and TRBJ2-5, is KAGVTQTPRYLIKTRGQQVTLSCSPISGHRSVSWYQQTPGQGLQFLFEYFSETQRNKGNFPGRFSGRQFSNSRSEMNVSTLELGDSALYLCASHQPGLAGETQYFGPGTRLLVL.

The chain recombines TRBV19 with TRBJ1-4, with D maybe TRBD1 (5 bases). This CDR3 spans 15 amino acids. Germline CDR1 LNHDA, CDR2 SQIVND (reference sequence). V was trimmed by 4 bases and J by 4 bases, leaving 13 bases between them. CDR3 nucleotide sequence: TGTGCCAGTAGTACGCAGGGAATGCTTAATGAAAAACTGTTTTTT. Translating it yields CASSTQGMLNEKLFF.

This chain links TRBV2 with TRBJ2-3; weak D call: TRBD2 (7 bases). Trimming shortened V by 10 bases and J by 0 bases, and 20 bases separated the two germline ends. Germline V gives CDR1 SNHLY, CDR2 FYNNEI. There are 16 residues in the CDR3. The CDR3 DNA follows: TGTGCCACTACCACCGACGGGGGGCGGAGCACAGATACGCAGTATTTT. Its protein is CATTTDGGRSTDTQYF. Full variable domain (rest looked up from reference TRBV2 and TRBJ2-3): EPEVTQTPSHQVTQMGQEVILRCVPISNHLYFYWYRQILGQKVEFLVSFYNNEISEKSEIFDDQFSVERPDGSNFTLKIRSTKLEDSAMYFCATTTDGGRSTDTQYFGPGTRLTVL.